This record concerns one TCR beta chain sequence. What this receptor recognizes is not known. No base quality information exists; no much larger clone differs at one position. Other nucleotide sequences in the sample specify the same CDR3. The sample originates from a study of shared clonotypes between healthy human individuals (dated by TCRdb to about 2020). For the study in its entirety: The cohort included a few men and two women between 18 and 49 years of age. For each donor, CD4 naive and CD4 memory were each run on three plates, CD8 naive on two plates, and CD8 memory on one plate. To estimate repertoire size and how much clonotypes are shared between individuals, the study performed deep sequencing of blood TCR repertoires from 4 to 6 healthy adults. To increase sequencing depth and limit assay-specific biases, TCR repertoire library preparation and sequencing were carried out by different laboratories using diverse techniques. Each donor's leukapheresis produced roughly between about 0.85 and 10 billion PBMCs.

TCR CDR3 regions were amplified from genomic DNA by multiplex PCR using the deep immunoSEQ assay. For each cell subset, the extracted genomic DNA was distributed evenly across all wells of several immunoSEQ 96-well plates, and each plate served as one replicate. Each replicate PCR for sorted subsets received approximately 200 ng genomic DNA, equal to roughly 33,000 T cell genomes. The purified libraries were quantified using a Qubit 3.0 fluorometer, sized with a Bioanalyzer 2100, and then quantified again using the KAPA Library Quantification kit. Every immunoSEQ 96-well plate was sequenced on a separate single-read 150-cycle Illumina NextSeq 550 flow cell. From the authors' description of their analysis: Because the immunoSEQ output held only junctional sequences and lacked quality scores, the filtering could not match the filtering applied to full-length reads. Sequences were annotated with PyIR, a Python wrapper for IgBLAST v1.9, and V/J genes and CDR3 were assigned using IMGT germline references. Reads were filtered out if the reads had weak V/J assignments (E-value above 1e-6), no CDR3, stop codons, out-of-frame junctions, or ambiguous translated residues. V3J clonotypes were defined as sequences sharing an identical inferred V gene, J gene, and CDR3 amino acid sequence. Percentage overlap between repertoires was computed as shared unique clonotypes divided by the size of the smaller repertoire. Three approaches were used to assess repertoire richness: RTK rarefaction, the Chao1 estimator, and Recon v2.1 estimates of unobserved clonotypes. For all TCRbeta clonotypes obtained by the gDNA method from a few donors, generation probabilities were computed with OLGA. In TCRdb, the immuneACCESS table is reduced to in-frame sequences with V and J assigned. These tables do not hold every clone; where another copy was compared, an unresolved V gene accounts for under half, and the others remain unexplained. V and J calls and clone size come straight from that table; D and trimming were deduced from the DNA. This sample has 1.6 million or so clones in its table, and just under 99% of those were observed once. Together, the top ten hold around 0.38% of the sample.

The CDR3 has 12 amino acids, counting the end cysteine and phenylalanine. Kept here is only the CDR3 DNA, which spans 36 bases and is read in frame from base 1. V sheds 0 bases and J sheds 6 bases, leaving 5 bases between their ends. Reading the germline V gene gives CDR1 SGHRS and CDR2 YFSETQ. Healthy HIV-negative adults with no recently reported acute infections or vaccinations were included as donors. Every donor was a Caucasian adult residing in Nashville, Tennessee, USA. Magnetic negative selection was used to enrich CD4+ T cells, after which naive cells were positively selected on CD45RA and the negative fraction became the memory subset. After blood collection by leukapheresis, PBMCs were isolated using Ficoll-Histopaque density gradient centrifugation and then cryopreserved in the vapor phase of liquid nitrogen. Analytical flow cytometry was used to check the purity and quantity of every magnetically sorted T cell population. Genomic DNA was isolated from each sorted fraction and quantified by UV absorbance on a Nanodrop 2000c.

General findings and caveats noted by the study authors: Higher generation probabilities were observed for clonotypes shared by all four sorted-subset donors than for non-shared clonotypes. Only blood was sampled, and tissue TCR repertoires likely differ from those in blood. Pairwise subsampling indicated that sequencing depth was expected to affect the degree of clonotype sharing among donors. Across a few donors, approximately 4.6% of naive CD4, 3% to 4% of naive CD8, 2% to 2.5% of memory CD4, and around 0.4% of memory CD8 clonotypes were shared. The small number of donors limited the genetic and exposure-history diversity represented. Estimated clonotype richness was generally larger for naive than for memory subsets. Even with the large sequencing depth, rarefaction of the sorted-subset datasets indicated that sequencing was incomplete.

This TCR was sampled from a man between 25 and 39 years old in good health. The chain is encoded by TRBV5-1 joined to TRBJ2-3; the D gene is unclear. The specimen was naive CD4+ T cells sorted from blood. This specimen's cell subset or site label, interpreted: CD45RA+ positively selected. The CDR3 loop reads CASSLEGDTQYF. The DNA sequence is as follows: TGCGCCAGCAGCTTGGAAGGGGATACGCAGTATTTT.